The 2 T cell receptor beta chains reported below all come from one sample, sequenced in a study of cytomegalovirus exposure and HLA in healthy donors. This table comes from immunoSEQ multiplex PCR, and its TCRdb copy is limited to in-frame clones, with some not included. The sample yields approximately 65,000 clones, 85% to 95% seen once. Sample: PBMCs. These receptor sequences come from a woman aged 18-29 years in good health and CMV-seronegative.

The V and J genes are TRBV14 and TRBJ1-1; the match to TRBD1 covers 8 bases. This CDR3 contains 16 residues. Trimming at V came to 2 bases and at J to 4 bases, leaving 9 bases not matched to a gene. Germline assignment: CDR1 SGHDN and CDR2 FVKESK. CDR3 nucleotides: TGTGCCAGCAGCCAATTCGGTGGACAGGGAATCACTGAAGCTTTCTTT. This sequence encodes CASSQFGGQGITEAFF.

The rearrangement joins TRBV18 to TRBJ2-2; D remains ambiguous. The CDR3 has 13 residues. V was pared by 3 bases and J by 1 base, with 3 bases between. Germline assignment: CDR1 KGHSH and CDR2 LQKENI. This chain's CDR3 is CASSPLNTGELFF. The CDR3 DNA reads TGTGCCAGCTCACCCCTGAACACCGGGGAGCTGTTTTTT. The whole variable domain, remainder taken from reference TRBV18 and TRBJ2-2, is NAGVMQNPRHLVRRRGQEARLRCSPMKGHSHVYWYRQLPEEGLKFMVYLQKENIIDESGMPKERFSAEFPKEGPSILRIQQVVRGDSAAYFCASSPLNTGELFFGEGSRLTVL.